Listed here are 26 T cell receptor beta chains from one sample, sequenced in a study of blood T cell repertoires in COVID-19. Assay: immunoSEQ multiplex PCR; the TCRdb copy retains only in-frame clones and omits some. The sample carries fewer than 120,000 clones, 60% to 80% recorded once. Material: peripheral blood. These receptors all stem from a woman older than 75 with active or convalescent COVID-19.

CDR3 amino acids: CSVEGPIAGTYNEQFF. CDR3 DNA: TGCAGCGTTGAAGGTCCAATAGCGGGGACCTACAATGAGCAGTTCTTC. The chain links TRBV29-1 to TRBJ2-1; the match to TRBD2 covers 8 bases. The CDR3 totals 16 residues. Losses at the gene ends were 1 base for V and 2 bases for J; bases not matched to a gene: 7. Germline V lookup: CDR1 SQVTM, CDR2 ANQGSEA.

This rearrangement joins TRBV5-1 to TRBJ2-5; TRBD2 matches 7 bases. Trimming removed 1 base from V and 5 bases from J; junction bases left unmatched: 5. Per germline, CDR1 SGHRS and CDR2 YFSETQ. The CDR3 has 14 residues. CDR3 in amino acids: CASSLTAGAETQYF. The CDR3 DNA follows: TGCGCCAGCAGCTTGACGGCGGGAGCTGAGACCCAGTACTTC. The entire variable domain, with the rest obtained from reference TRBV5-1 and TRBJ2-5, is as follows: KAGVTQTPRYLIKTRGQQVTLSCSPISGHRSVSWYQQTPGQGLQFLFEYFSETQRNKGNFPGRFSGRQFSNSRSEMNVSTLELGDSALYLCASSLTAGAETQYFGPGTRLLVL.

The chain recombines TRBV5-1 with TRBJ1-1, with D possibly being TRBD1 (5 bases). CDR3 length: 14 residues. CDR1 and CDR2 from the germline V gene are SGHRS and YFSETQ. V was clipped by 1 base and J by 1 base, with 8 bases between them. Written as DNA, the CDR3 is TGCGCCAGCAGCTTGATCGGGGGGAACACTGAAGCTTTCTTT. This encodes CASSLIGGNTEAFF.

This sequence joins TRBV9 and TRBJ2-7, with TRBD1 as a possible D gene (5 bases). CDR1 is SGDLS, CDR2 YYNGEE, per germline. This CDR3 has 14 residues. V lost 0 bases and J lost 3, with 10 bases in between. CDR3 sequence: CASSVGQGNYEQYF. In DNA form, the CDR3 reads TGTGCCAGCAGCGTAGGCCAGGGAAACTACGAGCAGTACTTC.

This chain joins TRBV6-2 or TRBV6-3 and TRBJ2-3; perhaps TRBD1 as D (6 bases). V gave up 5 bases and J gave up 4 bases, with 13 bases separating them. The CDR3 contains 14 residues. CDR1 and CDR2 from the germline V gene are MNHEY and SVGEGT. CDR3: CASSPLQGPDTQYF. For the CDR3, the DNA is TGTGCCAGCAGTCCGCTACAGGGCCCAGATACGCAGTATTTT.

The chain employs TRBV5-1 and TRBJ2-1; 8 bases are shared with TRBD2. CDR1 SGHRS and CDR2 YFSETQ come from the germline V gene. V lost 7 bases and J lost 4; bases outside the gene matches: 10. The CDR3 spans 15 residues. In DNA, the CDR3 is TGCGCCAGCTCCGGGCGGGAGGCCGGGTACAATGAGCAGTTCTTC. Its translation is CASSGREAGYNEQFF.

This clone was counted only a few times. The CDR3 coding sequence is TGTGCCAGCAGCGTAGCTGGTCTAAACAATGAGCAGTTCTTC. Protein: CASSVAGLNNEQFF. The rearrangement links TRBV9 to TRBJ2-1, with no clear D. CDR3 length: 14 amino acids. The V end was cut by 0 bases, the J end by 5 bases, with 9 bases between. CDR1 SGDLS and CDR2 YYNGEE come from the germline V gene.

DNA of the CDR3: TGTGCCAGCAGCCAAGGGGGCTTCCAGAGGGCTTTCTTT. Amino acid sequence: CASSQGGFQRAFF. This chain links TRBV7-2 with TRBJ1-1; 7 bases fit TRBD1. Trimming at V came to 5 bases and at J to 11 bases, leaving 11 bases not matched to a gene. This CDR3 comprises 13 residues. Per the germline V gene, CDR1 is SGHTA and CDR2 is FQGNSA.

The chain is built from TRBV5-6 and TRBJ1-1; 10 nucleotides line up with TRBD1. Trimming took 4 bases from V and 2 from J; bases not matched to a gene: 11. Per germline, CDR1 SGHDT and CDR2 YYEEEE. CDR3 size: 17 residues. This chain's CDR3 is CASSTGRDRGGNTEAFF. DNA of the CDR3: TGTGCCAGCAGCACTGGTCGGGACAGGGGTGGTAACACTGAAGCTTTCTTT.

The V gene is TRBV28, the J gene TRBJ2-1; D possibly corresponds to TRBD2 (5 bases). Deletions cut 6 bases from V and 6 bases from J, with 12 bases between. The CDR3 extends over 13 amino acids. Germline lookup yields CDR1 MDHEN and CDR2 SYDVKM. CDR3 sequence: CASRGGSTNEQFF. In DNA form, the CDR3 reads TGTGCCAGCAGGGGCGGGTCGACCAATGAGCAGTTCTTC.

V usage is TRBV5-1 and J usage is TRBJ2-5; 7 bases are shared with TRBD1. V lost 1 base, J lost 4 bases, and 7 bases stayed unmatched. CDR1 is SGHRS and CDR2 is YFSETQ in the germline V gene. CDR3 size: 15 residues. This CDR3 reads CASSLYGTEGETQYF. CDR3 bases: TGCGCCAGCAGCTTGTACGGGACAGAAGGAGAGACCCAGTACTTC. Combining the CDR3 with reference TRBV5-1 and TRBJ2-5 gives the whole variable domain KAGVTQTPRYLIKTRGQQVTLSCSPISGHRSVSWYQQTPGQGLQFLFEYFSETQRNKGNFPGRFSGRQFSNSRSEMNVSTLELGDSALYLCASSLYGTEGETQYFGPGTRLLVL.

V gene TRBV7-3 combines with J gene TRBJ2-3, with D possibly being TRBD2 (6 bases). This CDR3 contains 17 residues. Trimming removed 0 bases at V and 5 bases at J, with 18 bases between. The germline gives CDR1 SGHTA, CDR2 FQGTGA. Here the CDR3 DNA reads TGTGCCAGCAGCTTAACTTCCGGAGGGAGATCTAGAGATACGCAGTATTTT. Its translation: CASSLTSGGRSRDTQYF.

The CDR3 protein is CASNKGPDRTNQPQHF. The DNA of the CDR3 is TGTGCCAGCAATAAGGGTCCGGACAGGACGAATCAGCCCCAGCATTTT. The rearrangement links TRBV2 to TRBJ1-5, with 7 bases fitting TRBD1. Germline V CDR1 and CDR2: SNHLY, FYNNEI. The CDR3 is 16 amino acids. Losses at the gene ends were 7 bases for V and 4 bases for J; bases not matched to a gene: 13.

The CDR3 DNA sequence: TGTGCCAGCAGTACCACGCCGTCGGAAGCGGATCAGCCCCAGCATTTT. It encodes CASSTTPSEADQPQHF. This chain connects TRBV2 to TRBJ1-5; D is ambiguous. CDR1 is SNHLY, CDR2 FYNNEI, per germline. Trimming took off 5 bases at V and 5 bases at J, with 19 bases between the two ends. CDR3 length: 16 amino acids.

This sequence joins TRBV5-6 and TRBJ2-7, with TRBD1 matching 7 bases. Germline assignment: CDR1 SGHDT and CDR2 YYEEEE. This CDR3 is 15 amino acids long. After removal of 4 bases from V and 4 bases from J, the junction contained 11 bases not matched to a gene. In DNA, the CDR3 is TGTGCCAGCAGCCTGATGACAGGGAATAAATACGAGCAGTACTTC. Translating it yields CASSLMTGNKYEQYF.

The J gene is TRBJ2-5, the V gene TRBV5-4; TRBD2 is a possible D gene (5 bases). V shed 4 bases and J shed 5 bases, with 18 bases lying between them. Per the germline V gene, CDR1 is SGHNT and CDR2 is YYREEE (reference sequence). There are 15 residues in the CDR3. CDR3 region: CASSLESSSSETQYF. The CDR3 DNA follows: TGTGCCAGCAGCCTCGAATCATCGTCTAGCGAGACCCAGTACTTC.

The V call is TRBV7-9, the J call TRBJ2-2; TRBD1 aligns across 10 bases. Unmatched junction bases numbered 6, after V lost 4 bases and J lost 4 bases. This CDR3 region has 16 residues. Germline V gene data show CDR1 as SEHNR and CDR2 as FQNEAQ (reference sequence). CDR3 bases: TGTGCCAGCAGCTACGGGACAGGGGCGGCCACCGGGGAGCTGTTTTTT. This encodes CASSYGTGAATGELFF.

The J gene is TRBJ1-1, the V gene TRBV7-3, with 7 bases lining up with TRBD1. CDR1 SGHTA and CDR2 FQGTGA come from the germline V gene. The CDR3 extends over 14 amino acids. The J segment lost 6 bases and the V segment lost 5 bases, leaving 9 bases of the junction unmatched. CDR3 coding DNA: TGTGCCAGCAGCGCACAGGGGATCGGAGCTGAAGCTTTCTTT. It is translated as CASSAQGIGAEAFF.

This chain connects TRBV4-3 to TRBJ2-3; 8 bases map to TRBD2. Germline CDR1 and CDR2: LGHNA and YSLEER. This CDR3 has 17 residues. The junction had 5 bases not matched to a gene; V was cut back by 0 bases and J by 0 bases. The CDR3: CASSQDPLAVSTDTQYF. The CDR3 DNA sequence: TGCGCCAGCAGCCAAGATCCACTAGCGGTTAGCACAGATACGCAGTATTTT.

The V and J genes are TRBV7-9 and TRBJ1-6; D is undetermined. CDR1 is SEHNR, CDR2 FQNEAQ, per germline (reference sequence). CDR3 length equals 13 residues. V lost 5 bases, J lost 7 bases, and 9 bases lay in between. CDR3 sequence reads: CASSPSENSPLHF. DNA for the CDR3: TGTGCCAGCAGCCCCTCCGAGAATTCACCCCTCCACTTT. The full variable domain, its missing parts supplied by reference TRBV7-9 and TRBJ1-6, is DTGVSQNPRHKITKRGQNVTFRCDPISEHNRLYWYRQTLGQGPEFLTYFQNEAQLEKSRLLSDRFSAERPKGSFSTLEIQRTEQGDSAMYLCASSPSENSPLHFGNGTRLTVT.

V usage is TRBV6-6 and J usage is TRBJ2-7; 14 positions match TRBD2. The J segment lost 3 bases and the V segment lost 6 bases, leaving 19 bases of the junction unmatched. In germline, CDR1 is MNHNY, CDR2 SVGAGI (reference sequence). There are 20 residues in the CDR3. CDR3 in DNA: TGTGCCAGCAGCTCCTCGTGGGGACTAGCGGGAGAGGTACGTCTCTACGAGCAGTACTTC. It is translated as CASSSSWGLAGEVRLYEQYF.

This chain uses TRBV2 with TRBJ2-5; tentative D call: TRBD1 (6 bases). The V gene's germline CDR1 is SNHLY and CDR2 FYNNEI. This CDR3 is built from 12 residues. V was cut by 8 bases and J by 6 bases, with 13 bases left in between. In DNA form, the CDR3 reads TGTGCCAGCGGGGGCATCGGCAAGACCCAGTACTTC. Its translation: CASGGIGKTQYF.

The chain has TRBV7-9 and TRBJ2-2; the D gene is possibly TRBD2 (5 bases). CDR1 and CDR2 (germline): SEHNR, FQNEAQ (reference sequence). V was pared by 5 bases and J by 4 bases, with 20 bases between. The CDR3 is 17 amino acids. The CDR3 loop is CASSPRRVLEGTGELFF. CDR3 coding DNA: TGTGCCAGCAGCCCCCGGCGGGTCCTAGAGGGCACCGGGGAGCTGTTTTTT. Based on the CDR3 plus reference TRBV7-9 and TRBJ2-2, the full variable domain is DTGVSQNPRHKITKRGQNVTFRCDPISEHNRLYWYRQTLGQGPEFLTYFQNEAQLEKSRLLSDRFSAERPKGSFSTLEIQRTEQGDSAMYLCASSPRRVLEGTGELFFGEGSRLTVL.

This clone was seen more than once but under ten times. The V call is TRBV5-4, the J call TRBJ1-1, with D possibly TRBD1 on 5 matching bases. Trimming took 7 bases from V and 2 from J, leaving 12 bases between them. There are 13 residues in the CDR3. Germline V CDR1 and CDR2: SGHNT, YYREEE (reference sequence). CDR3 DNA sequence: TGTGCCAGCCGATCCCAGGGTAACACTGAAGCTTTCTTT. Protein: CASRSQGNTEAFF.

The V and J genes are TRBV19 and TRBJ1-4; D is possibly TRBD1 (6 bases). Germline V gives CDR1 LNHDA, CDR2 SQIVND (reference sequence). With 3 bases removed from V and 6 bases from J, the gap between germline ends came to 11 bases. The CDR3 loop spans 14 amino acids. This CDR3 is CASSMGAADEKLFF. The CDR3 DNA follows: TGTGCCAGTAGTATGGGGGCGGCCGATGAAAAACTGTTTTTT.

The CDR3 nucleotides read TGTGCCAGCAGTTTACAGGTGGGCTCCTACGAGCAGTACTTC. As protein: CASSLQVGSYEQYF. This sequence joins TRBV27 and TRBJ2-7; unclear D gene. V was cut by 2 bases and J by 0 bases, with 8 bases left in between. Per the germline V gene, CDR1 is MNHEY and CDR2 is SMNVEV (reference sequence). This CDR3 spans 14 amino acids.